This is a list of T cell receptor beta chains from one sample in a study of blood T cell repertoires in COVID-19. Libraries were prepared by immunoSEQ multiplex PCR; TCRdb keeps only in-frame clonotypes and omits some of them. The profile shows approximately 240,000 clones, 79% of them singletons. The sequenced material came from peripheral blood. These TCRs come from a woman aged 40 to 49 with active or convalescent COVID-19. The CDR3 runs from the conserved cysteine through the conserved F or W. Fields, in order: D gene, clone size, V gene, J gene, CDR3 protein, CDR3 DNA. A D gene is named only where the DNA matches it firmly. Only part of the rows carry a size: once, few, many, or a class if the clone is expanded.

D gene: NA
clone size: NA
V gene: TRBV6-5
J gene: TRBJ1-6
CDR3 protein: CASSYFVNSPLHF
CDR3 DNA: TGTGCCAGCAGTTACTTCGTTAATTCACCCCTCCACTTT

D gene: NA
clone size: few
V gene: TRBV6-4
J gene: TRBJ1-1
CDR3 protein: CASSDSRGGSEAFF
CDR3 DNA: TGTGCCAGCAGTGACTCGAGAGGGGGATCTGAAGCTTTCTTT

D gene: TRBD1
clone size: NA
V gene: TRBV3-1/TRBV3-2
J gene: TRBJ2-2
CDR3 protein: CASSPLRDRGTENTGELFF
CDR3 DNA: TGTGCCAGCAGCCCTCTCCGGGACAGGGGAACGGAGAACACCGGGGAGCTGTTTTTT

D gene: NA
clone size: NA
V gene: TRBV19
J gene: TRBJ2-3
CDR3 protein: CASSIGTPSTDTQYF
CDR3 DNA: TGTGCCAGTAGTATTGGGACACCTAGCACAGATACGCAGTATTTT

D gene: NA
clone size: NA
V gene: TRBV2
J gene: TRBJ1-6
CDR3 protein: CARMRGQSSYNSPLHF
CDR3 DNA: TGTGCCAGGATGAGAGGGCAGAGCTCCTATAATTCACCCCTCCACTTT

D gene: NA
clone size: once
V gene: TRBV5-1
J gene: TRBJ2-3
CDR3 protein: CASSLDFRGDTQYF
CDR3 DNA: TGCGCCAGCAGCTTGGATTTCAGGGGCGATACGCAGTATTTT

D gene: TRBD1
clone size: NA
V gene: TRBV5-6
J gene: TRBJ1-4
CDR3 protein: CASSKGQGRLNEKLFF
CDR3 DNA: TGTGCCAGCAGCAAGGGACAGGGGCGCCTCAATGAAAAACTGTTTTTT

D gene: NA
clone size: few
V gene: TRBV6-5
J gene: TRBJ1-1
CDR3 protein: CASKVPLQTEAFF
CDR3 DNA: TGTGCCAGCAAAGTTCCCTTGCAGACTGAAGCTTTCTTT

D gene: TRBD2
clone size: NA
V gene: TRBV11-2
J gene: TRBJ2-2
CDR3 protein: CASSSSGGLGELFF
CDR3 DNA: TGTGCCAGCAGCTCCTCGGGGGGGCTCGGGGAGCTGTTTTTT

D gene: TRBD1
clone size: NA
V gene: TRBV2
J gene: TRBJ2-5
CDR3 protein: CASSRQGRETQYF
CDR3 DNA: TGTGCCAGCAGTAGACAGGGCCGAGAGACCCAGTACTTC

D gene: NA
clone size: NA
V gene: TRBV6-2/TRBV6-3
J gene: TRBJ2-1
CDR3 protein: CASSYPSPQFF
CDR3 DNA: TGTGCCAGCAGTTACCCTAGCCCTCAGTTCTTC

D gene: TRBD1
clone size: once
V gene: TRBV9
J gene: TRBJ2-7
CDR3 protein: CASSTRWDSYEQYF
CDR3 DNA: TGTGCCAGCAGCACTCGCTGGGACAGCTACGAGCAGTACTTC

D gene: NA
clone size: NA
V gene: TRBV19
J gene: TRBJ1-2
CDR3 protein: CASTLSWSAEGGYTF
CDR3 DNA: TGTGCCAGTACCCTCTCTTGGTCGGCGGAAGGTGGCTACACCTTC

D gene: TRBD2
clone size: NA
V gene: TRBV9
J gene: TRBJ2-7
CDR3 protein: CASSANTLFAGGYEQYF
CDR3 DNA: TGTGCCAGCAGCGCCAATACCCTCTTCGCGGGGGGGTACGAGCAGTACTTC

D gene: TRBD1
clone size: once
V gene: TRBV3-1/TRBV3-2
J gene: TRBJ1-2
CDR3 protein: CASSQVSGGANYGYTF
CDR3 DNA: TGTGCCAGCAGCCAAGTCTCAGGGGGAGCTAACTATGGCTACACCTTC